These 18 T cell receptor beta chains were sequenced from one sample in a study of blood T cell repertoires in COVID-19. Clones were read by immunoSEQ multiplex PCR, and TCRdb kept only the in-frame ones, dropping some. The sample contains 95,000 or so clones, approximately 80% of which appear only once. Sample: peripheral blood. Every receptor here comes from a human donor in a cohort sampled during active COVID-19.

V is TRBV13 and J is TRBJ2-1; TRBD2 agrees at 8 bases. There are 14 residues in the CDR3. Per the germline V gene, CDR1 is PRHDT and CDR2 is FYEKMQ (reference sequence). With 4 bases clipped from V and 8 bases from J, the junction kept 7 bases outside the gene matches. The CDR3 DNA sequence: TGTGCCAGCAGCTCAGGGACTAGTCGGGATGAGCAGTTCTTC. Amino acids: CASSSGTSRDEQFF.

V gene TRBV19 combines with J gene TRBJ1-6, with D perhaps matching TRBD1 (6 bases). Between the trimmed V and J ends, which lost 1 base and 9 bases, there was a span of 13 bases. Per the germline V gene, CDR1 is LNHDA and CDR2 is SQIVND (reference sequence). The CDR3 covers 15 residues. The CDR3 DNA sequence: TGTGCCAGTAGTATAGGGGGGCAAGGGATTTCACCCCTCCACTTT. Translating it yields CASSIGGQGISPLHF.

There are a few counts of this clone. The V gene is TRBV7-2, the J gene TRBJ2-2; no firm D call. The germline gives CDR1 SGHTA, CDR2 FQGNSA. Trimming removed 3 bases at V and 6 bases at J, with 8 bases between. The CDR3 extends over 13 amino acids. CDR3 DNA sequence: TGTGCCAGCAGCTTCCTGTCCCCCGGGGAGCTGTTTTTT. Translation: CASSFLSPGELFF.

CDR3 residues: CAIGAMNTEAFF. The CDR3 DNA sequence: TGTGCCATCGGGGCCATGAACACTGAAGCTTTCTTT. The chain is built from TRBV10-3 and TRBJ1-1; D possibly corresponds to TRBD1 (5 bases). Germline CDR1 ENHRY, CDR2 SYGVKD. The length of the CDR3 is 12 residues. The ends were cut back, 8 bases at V and 0 bases at J, with 7 bases in the middle.

This clone was picked up a small number of times. The genes are TRBV4-3 and TRBJ2-7; 7 nucleotides agree with TRBD2. The CDR3 has 13 residues. The V segment lost 0 bases and the J segment 6 bases; nucleotides outside the gene matches: 2. CDR1 is LGHNA, CDR2 YSLEER, per germline. The CDR3 protein is CASSQEGGAEQYF. The DNA for the CDR3 is TGCGCCAGCAGCCAAGAGGGAGGGGCCGAGCAGTACTTC.

V is TRBV9 and J is TRBJ2-1; D call uncertain. This CDR3 contains 16 residues. In germline, CDR1 is SGDLS, CDR2 YYNGEE. Trimming shortened V by 0 bases and J by 0 bases, and 10 bases separated the two germline ends. CDR3 residues: CASSVAPISSYNEQFF. The CDR3 DNA sequence: TGTGCCAGCAGCGTAGCTCCTATAAGCTCCTACAATGAGCAGTTCTTC.

The chain uses TRBV7-2 and TRBJ2-5; 9 bases fit TRBD2. The CDR3 totals 16 residues. Germline trimming cut 4 bases from V and 5 bases from J; bases unmatched to any gene: 11. Germline V gene sequence: CDR1 SGHTA, CDR2 FQGNSA. The CDR3 DNA is TGTGCCAGCAGCTCGGCGGGGGGGGCCGCAGGGGAGACCCAGTACTTC. It yields the protein CASSSAGGAAGETQYF.

The V gene is TRBV28, the J gene TRBJ1-1, with D possibly being TRBD1 (6 bases). The germline V gene encodes CDR1 MDHEN and CDR2 SYDVKM. V lost 7 bases, J lost 10 bases, and 22 bases lay in between. The CDR3 sequence is 14 residues long. CDR3 DNA: TGTGCCAGCAATCTTCCAGGACAGAGCTTCGGAGCTTTCTTT. It yields the protein CASNLPGQSFGAFF.

This chain uses TRBV3-1 (or the pseudogene TRBV3-2) with TRBJ2-3; TRBD2 is a possible D gene (6 bases). The V end was cut by 0 bases, the J end by 2 bases, with 12 bases between. This CDR3 spans 16 amino acids. The germline gives CDR1 LGHDT, CDR2 YNNKEL (reference sequence). CDR3 DNA sequence: TGTGCCAGCAGCCAAGATCGAGGGAGGATCACAGATACGCAGTATTTT. Translated: CASSQDRGRITDTQYF.

The chain has TRBV19 and TRBJ2-2; D is unresolved. Germline V gene data show CDR1 as LNHDA and CDR2 as SQIVND (reference sequence). This CDR3 spans 14 amino acids. Between the trimmed V and J ends, which lost 3 bases and 3 bases, there was a span of 8 bases. The CDR3 DNA sequence: TGTGCCAGTAGTATTGCACTGGACACCGGGGAGCTGTTTTTT. Its translation: CASSIALDTGELFF.

The chain has TRBV28 and TRBJ1-6; D call uncertain. Trimming pared 3 bases from V and 9 bases from J, leaving 12 bases between. This CDR3 region has 14 residues. Germline CDR1 is MDHEN and CDR2 is SYDVKM. CDR3 loop: CASSFGRQISPLHF. The CDR3 nucleotides are TGTGCCAGCAGTTTCGGGAGGCAAATTTCACCCCTCCACTTT.

The CDR3 bases are TGTGCCAGCAGTCCCCACTCTGGGGCCAACGTCCTGACTTTC. It yields the protein CASSPHSGANVLTF. This chain joins TRBV27 and TRBJ2-6; unclear D gene. This CDR3 region has 14 residues. Germline assignment: CDR1 MNHEY and CDR2 SMNVEV (reference sequence). Trimming removed 5 bases at V and 0 bases at J, with 5 bases between.

The rearrangement joins TRBV10-3 to TRBJ1-6; 8 bases match TRBD1. Trimming at V came to 2 bases and at J to 10 bases, leaving 4 bases not matched to a gene. This CDR3 region has 14 residues. Germline V gene sequence: CDR1 ENHRY, CDR2 SYGVKD. The CDR3 DNA reads as TGTGCCATCAGTGAGGGACAGGGTGGGTCACCCCTCCACTTT. It specifies CAISEGQGGSPLHF.

The V gene is TRBV7-2, the J gene TRBJ2-7; 10 bases are a match to TRBD1. There are 15 residues in the CDR3. Unmatched junction bases numbered 6, after V lost 6 bases and J lost 1 base. CDR1 SGHTA and CDR2 FQGNSA come from the germline V gene. The CDR3 DNA is TGTGCCAGCAGTTATGGACAGGGGGGGTCCTACGAGCAGTACTTC. It codes for CASSYGQGGSYEQYF.

This chain joins TRBV19 and TRBJ2-5; D gene ambiguous. V lost 1 base to trimming and J lost 5 bases, with 14 bases between them. The CDR3 covers 15 residues. Germline CDR1 reads LNHDA; CDR2 reads SQIVND (reference sequence). The DNA of the CDR3 is TGTGCCAGTAGTATAGGACCCCTTTTGAGGGAGACCCAGTACTTC. Its protein product is CASSIGPLLRETQYF.

V gene TRBV27 combines with J gene TRBJ2-7; 7 bases align to TRBD2. Germline lookup yields CDR1 MNHEY and CDR2 SMNVEV (reference sequence). Trimming took 4 bases from V and 1 from J; bases not matched to a gene: 10. The CDR3 has 16 residues. The CDR3 protein is CASSSGAGRVSYEQYF. CDR3 in DNA: TGTGCCAGCAGTTCTGGGGCAGGGAGGGTGTCCTACGAGCAGTACTTC.

The CDR3 loop is CASSALLSAFAFF. Here the CDR3 DNA reads TGTGCCAGTAGTGCGCTTCTAAGCGCCTTTGCGTTCTTC. This rearrangement joins TRBV19 to TRBJ2-1; no clear D gene. Looked up from germline, CDR1 is LNHDA and CDR2 is SQIVND (reference sequence). This CDR3 comprises 13 residues. V gave up 5 bases and J gave up 15 bases, with 20 bases separating them. The full variable domain, in which reference TRBV19 and TRBJ2-1 provide the parts outside the CDR3, is DGGITQSPKYLFRKEGQNVTLSCEQNLNHDAMYWYRQDPGQGLRLIYYSQIVNDFQKGDIAEGYSVSREKKESFPLTVTSAQKNPTAFYLCASSALLSAFAFFGPGTRLTVL.

The chain links TRBV5-1 to TRBJ1-2; 8 nucleotides match TRBD1. Germline CDR1 reads SGHRS; CDR2 reads YFSETQ. J lost 4 bases, V lost 4 bases, and 9 bases had no gene match. CDR3 length: 15 amino acids. The CDR3: CASSPSDRGLYGYTF. The CDR3 DNA reads as TGCGCCAGCAGCCCTAGCGACAGGGGACTCTATGGCTACACCTTC.